This paragraph reports one T cell receptor (beta chain). This CDR3 has 16 amino acids. J was trimmed by 2 bases and V by 10 bases; bases with no gene match: 11. Per the germline V gene, CDR1 is LNHDA and CDR2 is SQIVND (reference sequence). Assay: immunoSEQ multiplex PCR; the TCRdb copy retains only in-frame clones and omits some. Among about 310,000 clones listed, roughly 80% were seen once. This sample was included in a study of cytotoxic CD8 clonotypes in ibrutinib-treated CLL. Overall study context: Recorded responses included around 24 partial and 2 complete; following median approximately 5.5 years, approximately 14 stayed remitted and 12 progressed.

The rearrangement joins TRBV19 to TRBJ1-2; 12 positions match TRBD1. The receptor was isolated from a human donor with chronic lymphocytic leukemia. The sample was PBMCs, taken before ibrutinib treatment. CDR3 in DNA: TGTGCCACCAACCGGGACAGGGGGCCCCGGAACTATGGCTACACCTTC. Translated: CATNRDRGPRNYGYTF.